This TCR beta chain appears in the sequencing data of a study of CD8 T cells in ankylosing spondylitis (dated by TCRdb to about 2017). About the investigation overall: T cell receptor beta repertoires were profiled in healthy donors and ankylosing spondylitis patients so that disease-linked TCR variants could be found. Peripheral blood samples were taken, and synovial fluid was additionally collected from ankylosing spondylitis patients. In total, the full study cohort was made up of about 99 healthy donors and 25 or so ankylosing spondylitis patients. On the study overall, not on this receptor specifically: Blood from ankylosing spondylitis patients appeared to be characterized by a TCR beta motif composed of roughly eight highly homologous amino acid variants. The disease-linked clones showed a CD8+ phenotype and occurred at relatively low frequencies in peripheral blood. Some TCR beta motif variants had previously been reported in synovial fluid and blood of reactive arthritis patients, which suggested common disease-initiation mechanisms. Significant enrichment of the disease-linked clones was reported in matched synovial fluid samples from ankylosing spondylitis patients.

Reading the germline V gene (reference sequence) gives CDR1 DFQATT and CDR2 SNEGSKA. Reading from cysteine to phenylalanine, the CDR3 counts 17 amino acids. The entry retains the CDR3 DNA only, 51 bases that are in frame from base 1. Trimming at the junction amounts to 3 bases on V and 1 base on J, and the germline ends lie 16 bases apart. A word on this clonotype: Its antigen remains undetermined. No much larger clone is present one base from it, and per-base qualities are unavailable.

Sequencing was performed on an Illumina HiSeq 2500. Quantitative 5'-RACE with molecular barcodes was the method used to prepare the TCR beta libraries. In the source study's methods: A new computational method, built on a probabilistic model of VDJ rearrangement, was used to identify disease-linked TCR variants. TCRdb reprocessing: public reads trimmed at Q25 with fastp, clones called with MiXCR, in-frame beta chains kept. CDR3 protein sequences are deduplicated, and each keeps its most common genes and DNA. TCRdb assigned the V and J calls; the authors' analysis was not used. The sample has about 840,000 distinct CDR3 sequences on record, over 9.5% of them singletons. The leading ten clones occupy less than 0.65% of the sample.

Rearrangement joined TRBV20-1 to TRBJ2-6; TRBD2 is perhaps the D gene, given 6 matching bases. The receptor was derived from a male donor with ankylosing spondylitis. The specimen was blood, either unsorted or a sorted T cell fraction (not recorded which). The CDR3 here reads CSASTGTYTSGANVLTF. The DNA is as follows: TGCAGTGCTAGCACCGGGACTTACACGTCTGGGGCCAACGTCCTGACTTTC.